A selection of T cell receptor beta chains follows, all from one sample in a study of spatial heterogeneity in lung cancer. One entry per CDR3 protein results from TCRdb running MiXCR on the 5' RACE reads. The sample lists roughly 110,000 distinct CDR3 sequences; 11% were seen once. Sequencing used PBMCs, obtained at follow-up. Receptor source: a female donor with early-stage non-small cell lung cancer. Both conserved end residues are part of each CDR3. A D gene is named only where the DNA matches it firmly. Rows may omit the clone size; those that give it use once, few, many or a size class.

D gene: TRBD2
CDR3 length: 14
J gene: TRBJ2-1
V gene: TRBV5-1
clone size: .
CDR3 protein: CASSLSGSGNEQFF
CDR3 DNA: TGCGCCAGCAGCTTAAGCGGGAGTGGAAATGAGCAGTTCTTC

D gene: TRBD2
CDR3 length: 18
J gene: TRBJ2-1
V gene: TRBV9
clone size: few
CDR3 protein: CASSVGLAGGGVHNEQFF
CDR3 DNA: TGTGCCAGCAGCGTTGGGCTAGCGGGAGGAGGGGTACACAATGAGCAGTTCTTC

D gene: .
CDR3 length: 14
J gene: TRBJ2-3
V gene: TRBV7-2
clone size: many
CDR3 protein: CASSLGPSVDTQYF
CDR3 DNA: TGTGCCAGCAGCCTGGGACCCTCGGTGGATACGCAGTATTTT

D gene: .
CDR3 length: 11
J gene: TRBJ1-2
V gene: TRBV28
clone size: many
CDR3 protein: CASSLSYGYTF
CDR3 DNA: TGTGCCAGCAGTTTATCCTATGGCTACACCTTC

D gene: TRBD2
CDR3 length: 13
J gene: TRBJ2-1
V gene: TRBV29-1
clone size: .
CDR3 protein: CSEIAGDVDEQFF
CDR3 DNA: TGCAGCGAGATAGCGGGAGACGTCGATGAGCAGTTCTTC

D gene: .
CDR3 length: 14
J gene: TRBJ2-7
V gene: TRBV12-3/TRBV12-4
clone size: .
CDR3 protein: CASTMGRASYEQYF
CDR3 DNA: TGTGCCAGCACTATGGGGCGGGCCTCCTACGAGCAGTACTTC

D gene: .
CDR3 length: 15
J gene: TRBJ2-5
V gene: TRBV27
clone size: few
CDR3 protein: CASSFRQGTQETQYF
CDR3 DNA: TGTGCCAGCAGTTTTCGCCAGGGAACCCAAGAGACCCAGTACTTC

D gene: .
CDR3 length: 14
J gene: TRBJ1-4
V gene: TRBV28
clone size: .
CDR3 protein: CASRLNRANEKLFF
CDR3 DNA: TGTGCCAGCAGATTGAATCGGGCCAATGAAAAACTGTTTTTT

D gene: .
CDR3 length: 14
J gene: TRBJ1-4
V gene: TRBV14
clone size: .
CDR3 protein: CANSQRGTNEKLFF
CDR3 DNA: TGTGCCAACAGCCAACGAGGGACTAATGAAAAACTGTTTTTT

D gene: TRBD2
CDR3 length: 16
J gene: TRBJ2-2
V gene: TRBV28
clone size: .
CDR3 protein: CASSPRTRGGAGELFF
CDR3 DNA: TGTGCCAGCAGCCCGAGAACTAGGGGAGGGGCCGGGGAGCTGTTTTTT

D gene: .
CDR3 length: 14
J gene: TRBJ2-7
V gene: TRBV7-8
clone size: few
CDR3 protein: CASTTNRKSYEQYF
CDR3 DNA: TGTGCCAGCACCACCAACAGGAAATCCTACGAGCAGTACTTC